This TCR beta chain was captured in a study of shared clonotypes between healthy human individuals. Across the study: The plates for each donor numbered three CD4 naive, three CD4 memory, two CD8 naive and one CD8 memory. Study conclusions and caveats: Clonotypes shared by all four sorted-subset donors had higher generation probabilities than non-shared clonotypes.

Under the authors' procedure: ImmunoSEQ sequences covered only the junction and lacked quality scores; filtering therefore differed. Generated by immunoSEQ multiplex PCR, the TCRdb table keeps only in-frame clones and is missing some. Clone size and V and J calls were adopted from that table, with D and trimming inferred from the DNA. The sample lists over 2 million clones, around 93% occurring once. This CDR3 comprises 13 residues. V lost 5 bases and J 7 bases, leaving 11 bases between the germline ends. CDR1 SEHNR and CDR2 FQNEAQ come from the germline V gene (reference sequence). Remarks on this clone: Its antigen is not known. Other DNA sequences in the sample encode the same CDR3.

Sample: naive CD4+ T cells from PBMCs. The subset is: CD45RA+ positively selected. This clonotype was obtained from a man aged 18 to 30 in good health. Some clones in this sample may be carry-over from other donors' samples. This chain links TRBV7-9 with TRBJ1-4; tentative D call: TRBD1 (5 bases). CDR3 sequence: CASSPQGGEKLFF. The CDR3 nucleotides read TGTGCCAGCAGCCCTCAGGGAGGTGAAAAACTGTTTTTT. The variable domain in full, with the rest retrieved from reference TRBV7-9 and TRBJ1-4, is DTGVSQNPRHKITKRGQNVTFRCDPISEHNRLYWYRQTLGQGPEFLTYFQNEAQLEKSRLLSDRFSAERPKGSFSTLEIQRTEQGDSAMYLCASSPQGGEKLFFGSGTQLSVL.